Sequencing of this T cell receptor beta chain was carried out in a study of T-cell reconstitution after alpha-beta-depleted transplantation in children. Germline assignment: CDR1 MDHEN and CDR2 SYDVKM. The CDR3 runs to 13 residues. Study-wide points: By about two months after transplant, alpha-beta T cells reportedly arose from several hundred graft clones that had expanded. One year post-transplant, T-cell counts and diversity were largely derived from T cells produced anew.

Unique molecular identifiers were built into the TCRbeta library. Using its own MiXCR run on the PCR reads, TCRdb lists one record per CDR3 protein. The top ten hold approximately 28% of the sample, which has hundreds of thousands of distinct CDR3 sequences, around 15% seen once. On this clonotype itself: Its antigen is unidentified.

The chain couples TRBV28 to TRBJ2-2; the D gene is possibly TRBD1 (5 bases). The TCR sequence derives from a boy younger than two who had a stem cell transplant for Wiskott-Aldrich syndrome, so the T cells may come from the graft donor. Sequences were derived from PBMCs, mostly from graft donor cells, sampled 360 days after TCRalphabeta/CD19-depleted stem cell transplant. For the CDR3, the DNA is TGTGCTGCAATGCAGGGAAACACCGGGGAGCTGTTTTTT. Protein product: CAAMQGNTGELFF.